These 14 T cell receptor beta chains share one sample of origin, sequenced in a study of blood T cell repertoires in COVID-19. Libraries were prepared by immunoSEQ multiplex PCR; TCRdb keeps only in-frame clonotypes and omits some of them. The sample yields approximately 220,000 clones, about 85% seen once. Sequenced input: PBMCs or T cells enriched from blood (not recorded which). Receptor source: a man in his forties or fifties who had recovered from COVID-19.

The gene calls are TRBV14 and TRBJ1-1; 9 nucleotides line up with TRBD1. Losses at the gene ends were 1 base for V and 11 bases for J; bases not matched to a gene: 8. This CDR3 comprises 14 residues. CDR1 and CDR2 from the germline V gene are SGHDN and FVKESK. The CDR3 loop reads CASSQGTGGERAFF. The CDR3, as DNA: TGTGCCAGCAGCCAAGGCACAGGGGGCGAGCGGGCTTTCTTT.

The chain recombines TRBV6-5 with TRBJ2-3, with TRBD1 matching 7 bases. J gave up 14 bases and V 6 bases, and 11 bases lay outside the gene matches. CDR1 is MNHEY, CDR2 SVGAGI, per germline. The CDR3 is 12 residues long. CDR3 sequence (DNA): TGTGCCAGCAGCGTGGACAGGAGCGTTATGTATTTT. Protein sequence: CASSVDRSVMYF.

This clone was picked up one time. The CDR3 is CANRQGFTQYF. In DNA, the CDR3 is TGTGCCAACCGACAGGGTTTCACGCAGTATTTT. V and J are TRBV7-2 and TRBJ2-3, with TRBD1 identical over 7 bases. The J segment lost 9 bases and the V segment lost 10 bases, leaving 7 bases of the junction unmatched. Germline V gene sequence: CDR1 SGHTA, CDR2 FQGNSA. This CDR3 spans 11 amino acids.

The chain combines TRBV5-1 with TRBJ2-1, with 10 bases matching TRBD2. Germline V gives CDR1 SGHRS, CDR2 YFSETQ. The CDR3 contains 17 residues. Trimming took 0 bases from V and 4 from J; bases not matched to a gene: 7. CDR3 bases: TGCGCCAGCAGCTTGGCCGTGGGACTAGCGTCGTACAATGAGCAGTTCTTC. Protein sequence: CASSLAVGLASYNEQFF.

The chain couples TRBV28 to TRBJ2-7, with a possible D match to TRBD1 (5 bases). With 6 bases removed from V and 3 bases from J, the gap between germline ends came to 9 bases. This CDR3 has 12 residues. Germline CDR1 reads MDHEN; CDR2 reads SYDVKM. CDR3 bases: TGTGCCAGCAGCCAGGGTTTCTACGAGCAGTACTTC. It encodes CASSQGFYEQYF.

This chain joins TRBV21-1 and TRBJ1-2; TRBD1 reflects the table's D call only, with no check against the DNA. TRBV21-1 represents a pseudogene. This CDR3 contains 16 residues. The CDR3 here is CASSNGAGRGIYRYTF. The CDR3 region has the DNA TGTGCCAGCAGTAACGGGGCCGGCAGGGGAATTTATCGCTACACCTTC.

CDR3 in amino acids: CASTRQGPSGNTIYF. CDR3 sequence (DNA): TGTGCCAGCACCCGACAGGGCCCCTCTGGAAACACCATATATTTT. The rearrangement links TRBV6-5 to TRBJ1-3, with TRBD1 identical over 7 bases. Losses at the gene ends were 7 bases for V and 0 bases for J; bases not matched to a gene: 6. This CDR3 is built from 15 residues. Germline CDR1 is MNHEY and CDR2 is SVGAGI.

J is TRBJ2-2 and V is TRBV28; 12 bases are a match to TRBD2. The V gene's germline CDR1 is MDHEN and CDR2 SYDVKM. V dropped 6 bases and J dropped 6; count of bases not matched to a gene: 8. This CDR3 is 16 amino acids long. The CDR3: CASSSPSGRVAGELFF. DNA for the CDR3: TGTGCCAGCAGCTCTCCTAGCGGGAGGGTAGCCGGGGAGCTGTTTTTT. The full variable domain, in which reference TRBV28 and TRBJ2-2 provide the parts outside the CDR3, is DVKVTQSSRYLVKRTGEKVFLECVQDMDHENMFWYRQDPGLGLRLIYFSYDVKMKEKGDIPEGYSVSREKKERFSLILESASTNQTSMYLCASSSPSGRVAGELFFGEGSRLTVL.

The chain links TRBV27 to TRBJ1-2, with D perhaps matching TRBD1 (5 bases). CDR3 length equals 12 residues. Germline CDR1 is MNHEY and CDR2 is SMNVEV (reference sequence). V was pared by 8 bases and J by 0 bases, with 7 bases between. CDR3 DNA sequence: TGTGCCAGCGGGGGGGCTAACTATGGCTACACCTTC. Protein: CASGGANYGYTF.

The J gene is TRBJ2-7, the V gene TRBV11-2; the match to TRBD2 covers 8 bases. CDR3 size: 15 residues. Trimming took 0 bases from V and 2 from J; bases not matched to a gene: 3. The germline V gene has CDR1 SGHAT and CDR2 FQNNGV. The CDR3 region has the DNA TGTGCCAGCAGCTTAGAAGCGGGAGAACCCTACGAGCAGTACTTC. Protein: CASSLEAGEPYEQYF.

The rearrangement links TRBV7-6 to TRBJ2-1; 9 nucleotides align to TRBD2. CDR3 size: 15 residues. With 3 bases clipped from V and 4 bases from J, the junction kept 4 bases outside the gene matches. The germline V gene encodes CDR1 SGHVS and CDR2 FNYEAQ. CDR3 in DNA: TGTGCCAGCAGCTTTAGACTAGCGGCGTACAATGAGCAGTTCTTC. This gives the protein CASSFRLAAYNEQFF. Together with reference TRBV7-6 and TRBJ2-1, the CDR3 gives the full variable domain: GAGVSQSPRYKVTKRGQDVALRCDPISGHVSLYWYRQALGQGPEFLTYFNYEAQQDKSGLPNDRFSAERPEGSISTLTIQRTEQRDSAMYRCASSFRLAAYNEQFFGPGTRLTVL.

This clone appeared many times. The chain couples TRBV9 to TRBJ2-7, with TRBD1 matching 8 bases. From germline, CDR1 is SGDLS and CDR2 YYNGEE. V dropped 0 bases and J dropped 0; count of bases not matched to a gene: 5. The length of the CDR3 is 16 residues. The CDR3 DNA is TGTGCCAGCAGCGTAGATACAGGGGGGAGCTCCTACGAGCAGTACTTC. Residues: CASSVDTGGSSYEQYF.

The rearrangement links TRBV10-2 to TRBJ1-3; D perhaps matches TRBD1 (6 bases). Trimming left V 2 bases short and J 2 bases short, with 7 bases between. Germline V gives CDR1 WSHSY, CDR2 SAAADI. This CDR3 has 14 residues. The CDR3 region has the DNA TGCGCCAGCAGTGAGGGGACAACTGGAAACACCATATATTTT. Translation gives CASSEGTTGNTIYF.

This sequence joins TRBV18 and TRBJ2-2, with D perhaps TRBD2 (5 bases). V gave up 10 bases and J gave up 5 bases, with 20 bases separating them. This CDR3 spans 15 amino acids. Per the germline V gene, CDR1 is KGHSH and CDR2 is LQKENI. The CDR3 sequence is CATAGRNPSTGELFF. Written as DNA, the CDR3 is TGTGCCACCGCGGGTAGAAACCCCTCGACCGGGGAGCTGTTTTTT. Drawing the rest from reference TRBV18 and TRBJ2-2, the complete variable domain is NAGVMQNPRHLVRRRGQEARLRCSPMKGHSHVYWYRQLPEEGLKFMVYLQKENIIDESGMPKERFSAEFPKEGPSILRIQQVVRGDSAAYFCATAGRNPSTGELFFGEGSRLTVL.